This TCR beta chain is from a study of cytomegalovirus exposure and HLA in healthy donors. Study background: Of the donors genotyped, about 390 in all, 75% to 90% fell in the Caucasian-associated ancestry cluster.

This clone was counted a few times. The antigen is unknown. Primers: 60 Vbeta forward and 13 Jbeta reverse. Data came from immunoSEQ multiplex PCR; TCRdb stores just in-frame clones and leaves some out. The data hold 150,000 or so clones, with 60% to 80% observed a single time. Study findings and constraints: Available immune exposure information covered CMV serostatus only.

The germline V and J ends were trimmed by 0 bases and 6 bases, with 8 bases remaining between them. The CDR3 covers 13 residues. CDR1 is LGHNA and CDR2 is YNFKEQ in the germline V gene. Sequenced material: PBMCs. This chain links TRBV4-2 with TRBJ1-2; weak D call: TRBD1 (6 bases). The TCR comes from a man aged 18 to 29 in good health and CMV-seropositive. The CDR3 region is CASSQEGAHGYTF. CDR3 DNA: TGTGCCAGCAGCCAAGAGGGGGCGCATGGCTACACCTTC.